This TCR beta chain was obtained from a study of shared clonotypes between healthy human individuals. Study-wide background: Each donor contributed plates that comprised three CD4 naive, three CD4 memory, two CD8 naive and one CD8 memory. Study-wide findings and caveats: Lower generation probabilities were found for non-shared clonotypes than for those shared by all four donors. A few donors showed sharing of 4.5% to 5% of naive CD4 clonotypes.

CD45RA-negative memory and CD45RA+ naive subsets were split from the CD4+ cells. CDR3 size: 18 residues. CDR1 and CDR2 (germline): LNHDA, SQIVND (reference sequence). V lost 2 bases, J lost 0 bases, and 14 bases lay in between. As concerns this clone: As yet, its antigen is unknown.

Sequencing was performed with immunoSEQ multiplex PCR; in TCRdb, only in-frame clones are kept and a portion is missing. The sample has some 1.5 million clones; roughly 96% are singletons. The chain links TRBV19 to TRBJ2-6; D is uncertain. The sequence was obtained from a man aged 25-40 years in good health. The source material was naive CD4+ T cells sorted from blood. The sample's subset: CD45RA+ positively selected. In DNA form, the CDR3 reads TGTGCCAGTAGTATAACCCAGATCGTCTACTCTGGGGCCAACGTCCTGACTTTC. Its translation is CASSITQIVYSGANVLTF.